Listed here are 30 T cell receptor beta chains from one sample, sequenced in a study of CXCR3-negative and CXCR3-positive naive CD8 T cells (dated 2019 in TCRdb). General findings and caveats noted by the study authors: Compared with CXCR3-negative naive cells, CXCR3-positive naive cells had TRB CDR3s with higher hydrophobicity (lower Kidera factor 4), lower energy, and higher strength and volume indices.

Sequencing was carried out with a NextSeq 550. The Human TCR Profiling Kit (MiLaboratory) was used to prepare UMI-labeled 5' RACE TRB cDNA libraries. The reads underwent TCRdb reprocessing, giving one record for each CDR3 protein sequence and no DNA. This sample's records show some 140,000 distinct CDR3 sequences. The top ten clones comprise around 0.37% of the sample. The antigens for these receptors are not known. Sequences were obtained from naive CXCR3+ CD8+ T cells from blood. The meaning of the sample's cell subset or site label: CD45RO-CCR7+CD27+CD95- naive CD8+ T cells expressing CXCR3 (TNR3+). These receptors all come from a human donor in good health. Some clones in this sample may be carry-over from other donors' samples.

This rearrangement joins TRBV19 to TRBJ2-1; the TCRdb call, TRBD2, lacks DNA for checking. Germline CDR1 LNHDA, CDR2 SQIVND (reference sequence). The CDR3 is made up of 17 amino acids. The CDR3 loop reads CASIGTSGITYLNEQFF.

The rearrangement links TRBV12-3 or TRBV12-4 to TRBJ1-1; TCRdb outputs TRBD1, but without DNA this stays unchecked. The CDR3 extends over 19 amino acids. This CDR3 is CASSPGGTDRGYMNTEAFF.

This CDR3 reads CASSLEGDRAQYF. This rearrangement joins TRBV7-8 to TRBJ2-5; TCRdb selects TRBD1, and the lack of DNA leaves this call unchecked. Germline lookup yields CDR1 SGHVS and CDR2 FQNEAQ. The CDR3 has 13 residues.

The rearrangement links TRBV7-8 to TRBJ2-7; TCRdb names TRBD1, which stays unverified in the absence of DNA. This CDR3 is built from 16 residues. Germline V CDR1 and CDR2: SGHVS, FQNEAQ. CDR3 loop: CASSFNPGTGSHEQYF.

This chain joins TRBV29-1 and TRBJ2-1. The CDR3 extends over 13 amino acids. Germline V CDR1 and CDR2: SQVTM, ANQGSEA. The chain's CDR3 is CSVVVPGYNEQFF.

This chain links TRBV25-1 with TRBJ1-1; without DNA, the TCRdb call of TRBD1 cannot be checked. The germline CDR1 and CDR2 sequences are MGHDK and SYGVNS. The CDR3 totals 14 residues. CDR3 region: CASSEIQGATEAFF.

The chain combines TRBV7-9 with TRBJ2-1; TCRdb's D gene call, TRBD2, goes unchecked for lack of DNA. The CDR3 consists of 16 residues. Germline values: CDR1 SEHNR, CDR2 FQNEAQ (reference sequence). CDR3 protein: CATGGPQSGGVHEQFF.

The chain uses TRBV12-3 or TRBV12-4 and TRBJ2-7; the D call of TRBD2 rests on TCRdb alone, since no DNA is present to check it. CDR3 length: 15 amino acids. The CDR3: CASSVSRDETYEQYF.

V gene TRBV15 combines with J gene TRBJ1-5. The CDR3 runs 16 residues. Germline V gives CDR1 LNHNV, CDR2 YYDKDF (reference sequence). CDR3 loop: CATSRPPGLSNQPQHF.

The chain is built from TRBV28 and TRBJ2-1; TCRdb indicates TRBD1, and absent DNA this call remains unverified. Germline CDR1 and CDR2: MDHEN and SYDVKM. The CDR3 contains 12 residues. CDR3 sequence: CASGATGNEQFF.

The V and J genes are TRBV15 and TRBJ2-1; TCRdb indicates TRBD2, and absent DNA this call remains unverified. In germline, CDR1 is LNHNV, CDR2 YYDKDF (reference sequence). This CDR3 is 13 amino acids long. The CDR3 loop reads CATSARFRNEQFF.

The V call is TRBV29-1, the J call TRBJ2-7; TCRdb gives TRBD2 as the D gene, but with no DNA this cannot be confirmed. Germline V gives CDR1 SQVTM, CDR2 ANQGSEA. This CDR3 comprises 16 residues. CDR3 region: CSVEDWDSDLSYEQYF.

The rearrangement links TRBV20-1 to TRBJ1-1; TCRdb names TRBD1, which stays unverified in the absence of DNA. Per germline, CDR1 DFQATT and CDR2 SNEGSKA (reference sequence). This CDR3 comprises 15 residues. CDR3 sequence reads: CSATNPGKENTEAFF.

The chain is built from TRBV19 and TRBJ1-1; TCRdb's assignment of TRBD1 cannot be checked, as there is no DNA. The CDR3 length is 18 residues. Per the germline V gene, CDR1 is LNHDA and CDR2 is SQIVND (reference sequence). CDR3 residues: CASSIASGRDARGTEAFF.

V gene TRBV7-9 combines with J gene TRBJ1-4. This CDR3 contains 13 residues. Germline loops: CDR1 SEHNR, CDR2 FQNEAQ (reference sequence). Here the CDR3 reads CASSLVSPEKLFF.

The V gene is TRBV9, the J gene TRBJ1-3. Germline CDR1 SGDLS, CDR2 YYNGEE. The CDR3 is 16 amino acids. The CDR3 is CASSVGAGRSGNTIYF.

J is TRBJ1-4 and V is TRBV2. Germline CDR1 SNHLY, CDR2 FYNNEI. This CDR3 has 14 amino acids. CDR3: CASSDRIMNEKLFF. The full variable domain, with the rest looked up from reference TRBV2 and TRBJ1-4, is EPEVTQTPSHQVTQMGQEVILRCVPISNHLYFYWYRQILGQKVEFLVSFYNNEISEKSEIFDDQFSVERPDGSNFTLKIRSTKLEDSAMYFCASSDRIMNEKLFFGSGTQLSVL.

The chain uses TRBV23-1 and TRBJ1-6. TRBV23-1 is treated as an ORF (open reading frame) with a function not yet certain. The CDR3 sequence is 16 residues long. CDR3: CASSQSKMGYNSPLHF.

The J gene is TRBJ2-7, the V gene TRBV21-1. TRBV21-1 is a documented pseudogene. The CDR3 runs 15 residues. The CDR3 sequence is CASSKGATLSYEQYF.

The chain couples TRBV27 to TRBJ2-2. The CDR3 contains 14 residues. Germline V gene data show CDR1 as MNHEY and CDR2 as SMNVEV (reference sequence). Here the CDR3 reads CASSLLAETGELFF.

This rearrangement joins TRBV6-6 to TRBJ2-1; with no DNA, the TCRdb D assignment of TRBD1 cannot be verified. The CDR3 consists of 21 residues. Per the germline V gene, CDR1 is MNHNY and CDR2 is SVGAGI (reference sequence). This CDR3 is CASSYSPHGGTVSRRDNEQFF.

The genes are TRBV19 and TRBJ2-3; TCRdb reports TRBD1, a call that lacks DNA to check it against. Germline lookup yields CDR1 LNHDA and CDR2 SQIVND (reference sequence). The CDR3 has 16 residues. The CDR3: CASSPRGGGVEDTQYF.

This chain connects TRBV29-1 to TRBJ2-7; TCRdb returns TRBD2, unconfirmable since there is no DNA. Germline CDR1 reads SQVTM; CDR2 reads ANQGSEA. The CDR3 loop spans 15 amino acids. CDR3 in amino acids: CSVEAEQALGYEQYF.

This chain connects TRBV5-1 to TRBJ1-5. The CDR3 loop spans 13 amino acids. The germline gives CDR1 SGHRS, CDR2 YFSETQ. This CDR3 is CASSLGRDQPQHF.

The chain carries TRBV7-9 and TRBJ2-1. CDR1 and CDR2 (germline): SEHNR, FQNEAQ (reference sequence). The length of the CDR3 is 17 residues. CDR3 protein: CASSPDEGSASYNEQFF.

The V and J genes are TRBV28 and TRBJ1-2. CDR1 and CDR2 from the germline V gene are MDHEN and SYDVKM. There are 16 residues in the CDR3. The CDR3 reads CASSSGYRGVNYGYTF.

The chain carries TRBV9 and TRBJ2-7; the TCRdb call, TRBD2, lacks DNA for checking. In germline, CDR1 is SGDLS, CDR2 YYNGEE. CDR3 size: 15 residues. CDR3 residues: CASSVGLAGGYEQYF. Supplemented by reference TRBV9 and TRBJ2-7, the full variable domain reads DSGVTQTPKHLITATGQRVTLRCSPRSGDLSVYWYQQSLDQGLQFLIQYYNGEERAKGNILERFSAQQFPDLHSELNLSSLELGDSALYFCASSVGLAGGYEQYFGPGTRLTVT.

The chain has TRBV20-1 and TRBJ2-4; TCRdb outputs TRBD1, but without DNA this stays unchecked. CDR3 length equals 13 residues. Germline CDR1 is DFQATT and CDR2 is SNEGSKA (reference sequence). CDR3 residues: CSVGVGGGNIQYF.

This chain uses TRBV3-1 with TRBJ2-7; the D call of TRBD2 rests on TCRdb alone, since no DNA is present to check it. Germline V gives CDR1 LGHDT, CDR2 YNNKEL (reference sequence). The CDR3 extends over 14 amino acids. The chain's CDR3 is CASSQRLALYEQYF.

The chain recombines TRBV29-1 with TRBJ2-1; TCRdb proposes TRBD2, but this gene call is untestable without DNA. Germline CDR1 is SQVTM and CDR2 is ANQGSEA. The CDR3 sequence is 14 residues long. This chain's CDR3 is CSVLGLAGTGEQFF.